A single sample gave rise to the 4 T cell receptor beta chains below, sequenced in a study of Tregs in tolerant kidney transplant recipients. Related graft donors supplied nonmyeloablative bone marrow transplants, and mixed chimerism was transient. The data were produced by immunoSEQ multiplex PCR, yet TCRdb's version contains in-frame clones alone and is incomplete. The data contain about 81,000 clones, roughly nine tenths of them singletons. The sample in question was CD4+ T cells from blood (PBMCs), obtained 24 months after the transplant. These TCRs come from a human patient who received a combined kidney and bone marrow transplant. Certain T cells may be donor cells from the graft.

The V and J genes are TRBV18 and TRBJ2-7; TRBD1 aligns across 10 bases. Germline CDR1 is KGHSH and CDR2 is LQKENI. This CDR3 region has 17 residues. The V segment lost 2 bases and the J segment 5 bases; nucleotides outside the gene matches: 12. The CDR3 DNA follows: TGTGCCAGCTCACCAGGAGTGACCGGGACAGGGGACCACGAGCAGTACTTC. It yields the protein CASSPGVTGTGDHEQYF.

The chain is built from TRBV5-1 and TRBJ2-1; TRBD2 agrees at 12 bases. J was trimmed by 3 bases and V by 5 bases; bases with no gene match: 12. This CDR3 spans 18 amino acids. CDR1 is SGHRS, CDR2 YFSETQ, per germline. This CDR3 is CASRGGASGGAFYNEQFF. In DNA form, the CDR3 reads TGCGCCAGCAGGGGTGGGGCTAGCGGGGGGGCCTTCTACAATGAGCAGTTCTTC.

This sequence joins TRBV5-1 and TRBJ2-6; no definite D call. The CDR3 covers 18 residues. The V gene lost 1 base and the J gene lost 2 bases, with 16 bases spanning the gap. The germline gives CDR1 SGHRS, CDR2 YFSETQ. The CDR3 DNA sequence: TGCGCCAGCAGCTTGTCCCCCTATAATGGAGCTGGGGCCAACGTCCTGACTTTC. This codes for CASSLSPYNGAGANVLTF. The full variable domain, with the rest looked up from reference TRBV5-1 and TRBJ2-6, is KAGVTQTPRYLIKTRGQQVTLSCSPISGHRSVSWYQQTPGQGLQFLFEYFSETQRNKGNFPGRFSGRQFSNSRSEMNVSTLELGDSALYLCASSLSPYNGAGANVLTFGAGSRLTVL.

The chain uses TRBV9 and TRBJ1-3; D ambiguous. V was pared by 0 bases and J by 0 bases, with 10 bases between. The CDR3 has 16 amino acids. Germline CDR1 and CDR2: SGDLS and YYNGEE. In nucleotides, the CDR3 is TGTGCCAGCAGCGTAGCAGGCTCGAGCTCTGGAAACACCATATATTTT. Its translation is CASSVAGSSSGNTIYF.